This TCR beta chain is from a study of cytomegalovirus exposure and HLA in healthy donors. Healthy bone marrow donors made up the cohort. The PCR was carried out with 60 Vbeta primers and 13 Jbeta primers. Some clones are missing from TCRdb's copy, which holds only in-frame ones; the method was immunoSEQ multiplex PCR. The sample has around 100,000 clones; approximately 74% are singletons. V lost 5 bases and J 4 bases, leaving 6 bases between the germline ends. Per the germline V gene, CDR1 is MDHEN and CDR2 is SYDVKM. The CDR3 covers 11 residues. Regarding the study as a whole: Later analysis indicated greater clonal expansion among HLA-associated TCR beta chains than among equally common other chains. Most subjects had HLA-A and HLA-B alleles reportedly predicted accurately by TCR beta sequences.

Comments on this clone: Its antigen is unknown.

This TCR derives from a woman in her thirties or forties in good health and CMV-seropositive. V gene TRBV28 combines with J gene TRBJ2-7; D is unclear. Sequencing was performed on PBMCs. The CDR3 reads CASSILYEQYF. The CDR3 DNA is TGTGCCAGCAGTATTCTGTACGAGCAGTACTTC. Using reference TRBV28 and TRBJ2-7 for the parts outside the CDR3, the full variable domain is DVKVTQSSRYLVKRTGEKVFLECVQDMDHENMFWYRQDPGLGLRLIYFSYDVKMKEKGDIPEGYSVSREKKERFSLILESASTNQTSMYLCASSILYEQYFGPGTRLTVT.